This T cell receptor (beta chain) was profiled in a study of T cells after yellow fever vaccination. General study points: The secondary response was weaker, and its peak arrived faster, on day 5 versus 15.

V dropped 1 base and J dropped 4 bases, with 8 bases sitting between them. This CDR3 has 14 amino acids. CDR1 is MGHRA, CDR2 YSYEKL, per germline. Via MiXCR, TCRdb re-called the 5' RACE reads, giving one row per CDR3 protein. The sample has 300,000 to 450,000 distinct CDR3 sequences, approximately 8% seen once. Points on this clonotype: Its antigen remains unknown.

Sequences were derived from PBMCs, sampled roughly seven weeks after the first yellow fever vaccination. V gene TRBV4-1 combines with J gene TRBJ1-5, with D possibly being TRBD1 (5 bases). The sequence derives from a man between 18 and 35 years old who received the YFV17D yellow fever vaccine. The CDR3, as DNA: TGCGCCAGCAGCCAAGTGAAGGGGAATCAGCCCCAGCATTTT. The encoded protein is CASSQVKGNQPQHF.